This is a list of T cell receptor beta chains from one sample in a study of response to subunit inactivated influenza vaccine. TCRdb re-called the RT-PCR reads through MiXCR, storing one row per CDR3 protein. The sample includes about half a million distinct CDR3 sequences, 7.6% of them seen just once. The sample was PBMCs from blood, taken 23 to 25 months after vaccination. The receptors here all came from a man in his fifties or sixties who received an inactivated influenza vaccine. Both conserved end residues are part of each CDR3. The D gene is left open where the match is weak. Expanded clones get a size class; other rows say once, few or many, or leave the size out.

TRBJ2-4,18,many,-,TRBV11-1,TGTGCCAGCAGCTTAATTGGCAGAGAGAATCTAGCCAAAAACATTCAGTACTTC,CASSLIGRENLAKNIQYF
TRBJ1-2,14,many,-,TRBV20-1,TGCAGTGCTAGAGATCTAAGGACAGCCTATGGCTACACCTTC,CSARDLRTAYGYTF
TRBJ2-5,13,many,TRBD1,TRBV18,TGCGCCAGCAGCCCGGGACAGCAAGAGACCCAGTACTTC,CASSPGQQETQYF
TRBJ1-4,15,-,TRBD1,TRBV7-2,TGTGCCAGCAGCAGCCGGGACAGGGGCCGGGAAAAACTGTTTTTT,CASSSRDRGREKLFF
TRBJ2-7,12,few,-,TRBV29-1,TGCAGCGTCGCGGCTACGGCCTACGAGCAGTACTTC,CSVAATAYEQYF
TRBJ1-3,15,many,-,TRBV5-6,TGTGCCAGCAGCTTGGCCCTTAACTCTGGAAACACCATATATTTT,CASSLALNSGNTIYF
TRBJ2-2,13,many,TRBD2,TRBV20-1,TGCAGTGCAACTAGCGGGAACACCGGGGAGCTGTTTTTT,CSATSGNTGELFF
TRBJ2-3,14,-,-,TRBV9,TGTGCCAGCAGCGTAGGGGGCATCACAGATACGCAGTATTTT,CASSVGGITDTQYF
TRBJ2-7,14,many,TRBD1,TRBV11-2,TGTGCCAGCAGCTTAAGGGACAGGGGGCTCGAGCAGTACTTC,CASSLRDRGLEQYF
TRBJ1-6,15,many,-,TRBV12-3/TRBV12-4,TGTGCCAGCAGCCAACTTCAAACTGGTAATTCACCCCTCCACTTT,CASSQLQTGNSPLHF
TRBJ2-7,14,few,-,TRBV6-5,TGTGCCAGCAGTTCGGGGGGCCTCTCCTTCGAGCAGTACTTC,CASSSGGLSFEQYF
TRBJ2-2,16,few,-,TRBV27,TGTGCCACCCAAATGAGGGGCGGGGCGAACACCGGGGAGCTGTTTTTT,CATQMRGGANTGELFF
TRBJ2-3,14,-,-,TRBV5-1,TGCGCCAGCAGCATAGGACCCGCCCCAGATACGCAGTATTTT,CASSIGPAPDTQYF
TRBJ1-5,13,-,-,TRBV12-3/TRBV12-4,TGTGCCAGCAATGTTTTTAGCAATCAGCCCCAGCATTTT,CASNVFSNQPQHF
TRBJ1-5,18,few,-,TRBV6-5,TGTGCCAGCAGTTACTCCCGACGGGGATTTTTTAGCAATCAGCCCCAGCATTTT,CASSYSRRGFFSNQPQHF
TRBJ2-1,13,-,-,TRBV20-1,TGCAGTGCTAGATACAGGGTGGGTGGTGAGCAGTTCTTC,CSARYRVGGEQFF
TRBJ2-1,13,few,TRBD1,TRBV2,TGTGCCAGCAGCCGACAGGGGGTGGCTGAGCAGTTCTTC,CASSRQGVAEQFF
TRBJ2-5,16,few,-,TRBV29-1,TGCAGCGTTGGGGCCAGTACGGGACGTAGCGTGGCGACCCAGTACTTC,CSVGASTGRSVATQYF
TRBJ2-7,17,-,TRBD1,TRBV4-1,TGCGCCAGCAGCCAACCGAGCCACGGGACAGGGGACTACGAGCAGTACTTC,CASSQPSHGTGDYEQYF
TRBJ2-4,15,few,TRBD1,TRBV27,TGTGCCAGCAGTATCGGACAGGGTGGCAAAAACATTCAGTACTTC,CASSIGQGGKNIQYF
TRBJ2-2,13,-,TRBD1,TRBV29-1,TGCAGCGTTGTTGGGACAGGGACCGGGGAGCTGTTTTTT,CSVVGTGTGELFF
TRBJ2-5,14,-,TRBD2,TRBV5-1,TGCGCCAGCAGCTCTGGACGGGGGGAGGAGACCCAGTACTTC,CASSSGRGEETQYF
TRBJ2-3,15,few,-,TRBV11-2,TGTGCCAGCAGCTTCACGTCCAGGACCACAGATACGCAGTATTTT,CASSFTSRTTDTQYF
TRBJ1-5,15,few,-,TRBV28,TGTGCCAGCAGTTTCTTGGGAAATAGCAATCAGCCCCAGCATTTT,CASSFLGNSNQPQHF
TRBJ2-6,15,few,TRBD1,TRBV29-1,TGCAGCGTGACAGGGGGAAAGGCTGGGGCCAACGTCCTGACTTTC,CSVTGGKAGANVLTF
TRBJ1-1,14,many,-,TRBV12-3/TRBV12-4,TGTGCCAGCAGTTTGCAGGGGTCAAACACTGAAGCTTTCTTT,CASSLQGSNTEAFF